This passage covers 16 T cell receptor beta chains from one sample sequenced in a study of blood T cell repertoires in COVID-19. TCRdb's copy holds only in-frame clones and misses some; the assay was immunoSEQ multiplex PCR. The sample lists 50,000 to 70,000 clones; roughly 86% were seen once. Sequencing was performed on peripheral blood. All receptors come from a man between 60 and 75 years old with active or convalescent COVID-19.

This chain connects TRBV2 to TRBJ2-7; D unclear. The CDR3 is 15 amino acids. CDR1 SNHLY and CDR2 FYNNEI come from the germline V gene. The V end was cut by 2 bases, the J end by 4 bases, with 15 bases between. CDR3 residues: CASSEPDQGGYEQYF. CDR3 sequence (DNA): TGTGCCAGCAGTGAACCAGACCAAGGCGGATACGAGCAGTACTTC.

The chain employs TRBV29-1 and TRBJ2-1, with 9 positions matching TRBD1. Trimming removed 6 bases from V and 6 bases from J; junction bases left unmatched: 15. CDR3 length: 16 residues. Germline V gene lookup returns CDR1 SQVTM and CDR2 ANQGSEA. CDR3 protein: CSVGNIRDRDINEQFF. The CDR3 region has the DNA TGCAGCGTCGGCAACATCCGGGACAGGGACATCAATGAGCAGTTCTTC.

This chain connects TRBV5-4 to TRBJ2-6; D remains unclear. Between the trimmed V and J ends, which lost 1 base and 0 bases, there was a span of 8 bases. The CDR3 contains 16 residues. The germline gives CDR1 SGHNT, CDR2 YYREEE (reference sequence). The CDR3 region is CASSLLFSSGANVLTF. The CDR3 DNA follows: TGTGCCAGCAGCTTGCTCTTCAGCTCTGGGGCCAACGTCCTGACTTTC.

This chain connects TRBV4-2 to TRBJ2-1; 16 positions agree with TRBD2. The V gene's germline CDR1 is LGHNA and CDR2 YNFKEQ. With 3 bases clipped from V and 2 bases from J, the junction kept 1 base outside the gene matches. This CDR3 has 17 amino acids. CDR3: CASSQGLAGGTYNEQFF. In DNA form, the CDR3 reads TGTGCCAGCAGCCAGGGACTAGCGGGAGGGACCTACAATGAGCAGTTCTTC.

Here the CDR3 reads CASSYSKGAGNTIYF. The CDR3 DNA sequence: TGTGCCAGCAGTTACTCGAAGGGGGCTGGAAACACCATATATTTT. This rearrangement joins TRBV6-5 to TRBJ1-3; maybe TRBD1 (6 bases). V was shortened by 0 bases and J by 2 bases, with 8 bases between the two germline ends. The CDR3 contains 15 residues. Per the germline V gene, CDR1 is MNHEY and CDR2 is SVGAGI.

The J gene is TRBJ1-4, the V gene TRBV29-1; unclear D gene. This CDR3 comprises 14 residues. CDR1 and CDR2 from the germline V gene are SQVTM and ANQGSEA. V lost 6 bases to trimming and J lost 0 bases, with 11 bases between them. Here the CDR3 reads CSVGESSTNEKLFF. The CDR3 nucleotides are TGCAGCGTGGGCGAGTCCTCAACTAATGAAAAACTGTTTTTT.

V and J are TRBV29-1 and TRBJ1-2, with a possible D match to TRBD1 (5 bases). Deletions cut 6 bases from V and 4 bases from J, with 21 bases between. The CDR3 is 15 residues long. Germline values: CDR1 SQVTM, CDR2 ANQGSEA. CDR3 coding DNA: TGCAGCGTCGGAATCCCAACAGGTACGGGCTATGGCTACACCTTC. As protein: CSVGIPTGTGYGYTF.

The chain is built from TRBV14 and TRBJ2-3; possible D gene TRBD2, 7 bases. CDR1 and CDR2 (germline): SGHDN, FVKESK. The CDR3 has 13 residues. V was clipped by 11 bases and J by 1 base, with 13 bases between them. The CDR3 sequence is CAPRGGGTDTQYF. In DNA, the CDR3 is TGTGCCCCCCGAGGGGGGGGCACAGATACGCAGTATTTT. Based on the CDR3 plus reference TRBV14 and TRBJ2-3, the full variable domain is EAGVTQFPSHSVIEKGQTVTLRCDPISGHDNLYWYRRVMGKEIKFLLHFVKESKQDESGMPNNRFLAERTGGTYSTLKVQPAELEDSGVYFCAPRGGGTDTQYFGPGTRLTVL.

The V call is TRBV5-1, the J call TRBJ1-1, with D perhaps matching TRBD1 (6 bases). The V end lost 0 bases, the J end lost 3 bases, and 15 bases lay between the germline ends. The germline gives CDR1 SGHRS, CDR2 YFSETQ. The CDR3 sequence is 16 residues long. Here the CDR3 reads CASSLALGGEYTEAFF. The CDR3 nucleotides read TGCGCCAGCAGCTTGGCTTTAGGGGGGGAGTACACTGAAGCTTTCTTT.

V and J are TRBV6-5 and TRBJ2-7; a weak D match, TRBD1 (6 bases). Germline-derived CDR1 and CDR2 are MNHEY and SVGAGI. The CDR3 contains 15 residues. V gave up 2 bases and J gave up 3 bases, with 14 bases separating them. The CDR3 DNA follows: TGTGCCAGCAGTTACGCGCAGGGGAAAAACTACGAGCAGTACTTC. Protein product: CASSYAQGKNYEQYF.

The rearrangement joins TRBV12-5 to TRBJ2-3; D gene uncertain. The CDR3 contains 17 residues. V was shortened by 7 bases and J by 0 bases, with 20 bases between the two germline ends. The germline V gene has CDR1 LGHNT and CDR2 FRNRAP. The CDR3 nucleotides read TGTGCTAGTGCCCCACCCCAGTGGCAGACTAGCACAGATACGCAGTATTTT. Residues: CASAPPQWQTSTDTQYF.

This chain uses TRBV6-5 with TRBJ1-1; the match to TRBD1 covers 12 bases. CDR1 and CDR2 (germline): MNHEY, SVGAGI. CDR3 length: 16 amino acids. V gave up 4 bases and J gave up 4 bases; unmatched junction bases: 7. CDR3 nucleotides: TGTGCCAGCAGTTCCGCTGGGACAGGGGGCCGCACTGAAGCTTTCTTT. Residues: CASSSAGTGGRTEAFF.

The genes are TRBV9 and TRBJ2-3, with unresolved D. The CDR3 length is 12 residues. Per the germline V gene, CDR1 is SGDLS and CDR2 is YYNGEE. Trimming removed 2 bases from V and 1 base from J, with 2 bases in between. The CDR3 DNA sequence: TGTGCCAGCAGCGTCGGCACAGATACGCAGTATTTT. Translated: CASSVGTDTQYF.

CDR3 nucleotide sequence: TGCGCCAGCAGCCGGAGGACTAGCGGGAACCTGGCCCAGTACTTC. This codes for CASSRRTSGNLAQYF. The chain employs TRBV5-1 and TRBJ2-5, with 12 positions matching TRBD2. Germline lookup yields CDR1 SGHRS and CDR2 YFSETQ. The CDR3 length is 15 residues. V dropped 4 bases and J dropped 9; count of bases not matched to a gene: 10.

The gene calls are TRBV11-1 and TRBJ2-7, with 11 bases that match TRBD1. This CDR3 comprises 15 residues. After removal of 4 bases from V and 7 bases from J, the junction contained 9 bases not matched to a gene. CDR1 and CDR2 from the germline V gene are SGHAT and FQDESV (reference sequence). CDR3 in amino acids: CASSSSGTGGVEQYF. DNA for the CDR3: TGTGCCAGCAGCTCATCCGGGACAGGGGGAGTGGAGCAGTACTTC.

The CDR3 spells CASSLYSPNYGYTF. The CDR3 nucleotides are TGTGCCAGCAGCTTGTACAGCCCAAACTATGGCTACACCTTC. The chain couples TRBV5-8 to TRBJ1-2; D not resolved. With 1 base removed from V and 2 bases from J, the gap between germline ends came to 9 bases. The V gene's germline CDR1 is SGHTS and CDR2 YDEGEE. The CDR3 covers 14 residues.